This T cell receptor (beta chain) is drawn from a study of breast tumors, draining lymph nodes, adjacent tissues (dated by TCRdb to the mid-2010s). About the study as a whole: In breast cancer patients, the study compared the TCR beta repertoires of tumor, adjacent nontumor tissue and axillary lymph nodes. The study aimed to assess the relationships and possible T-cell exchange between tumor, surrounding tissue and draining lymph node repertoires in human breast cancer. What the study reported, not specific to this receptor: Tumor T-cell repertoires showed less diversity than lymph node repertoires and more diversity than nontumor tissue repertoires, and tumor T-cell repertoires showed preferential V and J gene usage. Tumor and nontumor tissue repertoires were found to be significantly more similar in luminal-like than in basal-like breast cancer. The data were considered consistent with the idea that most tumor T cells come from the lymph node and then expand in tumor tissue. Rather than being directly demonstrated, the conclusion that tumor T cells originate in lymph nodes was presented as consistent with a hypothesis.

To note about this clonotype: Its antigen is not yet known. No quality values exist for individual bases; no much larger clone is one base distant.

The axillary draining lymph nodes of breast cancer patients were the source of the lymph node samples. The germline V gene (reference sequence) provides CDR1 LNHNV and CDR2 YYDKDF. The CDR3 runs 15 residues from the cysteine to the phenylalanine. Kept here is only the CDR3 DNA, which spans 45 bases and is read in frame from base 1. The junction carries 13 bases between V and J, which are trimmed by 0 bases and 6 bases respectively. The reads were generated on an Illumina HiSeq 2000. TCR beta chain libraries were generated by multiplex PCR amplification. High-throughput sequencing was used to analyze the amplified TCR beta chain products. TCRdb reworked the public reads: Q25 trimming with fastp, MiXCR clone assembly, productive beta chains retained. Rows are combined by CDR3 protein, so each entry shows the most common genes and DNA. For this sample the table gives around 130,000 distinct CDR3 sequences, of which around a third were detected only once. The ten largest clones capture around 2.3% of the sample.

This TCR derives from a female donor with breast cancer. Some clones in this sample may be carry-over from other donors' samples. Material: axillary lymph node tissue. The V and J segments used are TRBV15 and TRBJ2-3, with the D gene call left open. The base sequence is TGTGCCACCAGCAGAGACGCCCACACGCCGGATACGCAGTATTTT. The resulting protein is CATSRDAHTPDTQYF.